This T cell receptor (beta chain) was obtained from a study of cytomegalovirus exposure and HLA in healthy donors. Overall study: An early release of data contained 80 million to 85 million unique TCRs, which came from HLA-typed donors.

Whole-study findings and limits: A later analysis associated 15,000 or so TCR beta sequences with HLA alleles at a 0.05 false discovery rate.

Concerning this clone: The antigen is unknown.

It was with 60 Vbeta and 13 Jbeta primers that the PCR ran. Sequencing was performed with immunoSEQ multiplex PCR; in TCRdb, only in-frame clones are kept and a portion is missing. The sample lists about 140,000 clones, approximately 78% seen once, with about 3.4% in the top ten. Germline assignment: CDR1 LNHDA and CDR2 SQIVND (reference sequence). The CDR3 spans 14 residues. V lost 3 bases and J 7 bases, leaving 13 bases between the germline ends. Sequenced input: PBMCs. The TCR comes from a man in his late teens or twenties in good health and CMV-seropositive. The chain uses TRBV19 and TRBJ2-1; weak D call: TRBD2 (5 bases). CDR3 nucleotides: TGTGCCAGTAGTATTAGGACTCCCATGAATGAGCAGTTCTTC. Amino acid sequence: CASSIRTPMNEQFF. Looking up the rest from reference TRBV19 and TRBJ2-1 gives the full variable domain: DGGITQSPKYLFRKEGQNVTLSCEQNLNHDAMYWYRQDPGQGLRLIYYSQIVNDFQKGDIAEGYSVSREKKESFPLTVTSAQKNPTAFYLCASSIRTPMNEQFFGPGTRLTVL.